The 4 T cell receptor beta chains in this list originate from one sample, sequenced in a study of molecular identifiers for immune sequencing clone quantification. TCRdb re-called the PCR reads through MiXCR, storing one row per CDR3 protein. The table shows some 580,000 distinct CDR3 sequences, with roughly 27% occurring only once. The specimen was naive CD8+ T cells from blood, with Jurkat cell RNA spiked in. Sample subset: FACS-sorted CD8+CD4-CCR7+CD45RA+ naive T cells. The receptors stem from a human donor in good health. Some libraries in this study had Jurkat cell RNA spiked in.

Only a few counts were recorded for this clonotype. V gene TRBV11-2 combines with J gene TRBJ2-3; unclear D gene. The CDR3 is made up of 13 amino acids. From germline, CDR1 is SGHAT and CDR2 FQNNGV. The V gene lost 4 bases and the J gene lost 4 bases, with 9 bases spanning the gap. The DNA for the CDR3 is TGTGCCAGCAGCTCTACTATGCCAGATACGCAGTATTTT. As protein: CASSSTMPDTQYF.

Note on this clonotype: At one boundary the junction diverges from the germline segment, which might be a read error. The chain carries TRBV15 and TRBJ1-5, with D perhaps TRBD1 (5 bases). The CDR3 has 14 amino acids. Germline CDR1 and CDR2: LNHNV and YYDKDF (reference sequence). The DNA for the CDR3 is TGTGCCACCAGCACCTTAATGACGGGGCAGCCCCAGCGTTTT. Protein: CATSTLMTGQPQRF.

This clonotype was seen at least ten times. The V and J genes are TRBV19 and TRBJ2-3; no clear D gene. The CDR3 runs to 15 residues. CDR1 and CDR2 (germline): LNHDA, SQIVND (reference sequence). V was shortened by 4 bases and J by 3 bases, with 14 bases between the two germline ends. In DNA form, the CDR3 reads TGTGCCAGTAGTACCTCACCGATAGCTACAGATACGCAGTATTTT. This gives the protein CASSTSPIATDTQYF. Variable domain in full (rest from reference TRBV19 and TRBJ2-3): DGGITQSPKYLFRKEGQNVTLSCEQNLNHDAMYWYRQDPGQGLRLIYYSQIVNDFQKGDIAEGYSVSREKKESFPLTVTSAQKNPTAFYLCASSTSPIATDTQYFGPGTRLTVL.

This clonotype has only a few counts. V gene TRBV7-9 combines with J gene TRBJ2-1, with TRBD2 matching over 9 bases. V shed 5 bases, J shed 14 bases, and the junction held 10 bases outside the gene matches. CDR1 is SEHNR, CDR2 FQNEAQ, per germline (reference sequence). This CDR3 is 13 amino acids long. For the CDR3, the DNA is TGTGCCAGCAGCAGCAGACGACTAGCGGTTGAGTTCTTC. It codes for CASSSRRLAVEFF.